The source of this T cell receptor (beta chain) is a study of blood T cells in healthy people across ages. Germline V lookup: CDR1 DFQATT, CDR2 SNEGSKA (reference sequence). This CDR3 has 15 residues. V was shortened by 6 bases and J by 3 bases, with 21 bases between the two germline ends. It was with a sample-barcoded 5' primer and a J-beta primer mix that a second PCR of roughly 6 to 12 cycles was run. The yield of each sample was at least 2.5 million CDR3-containing paired-end reads. Each CDR3 protein gets one entry after TCRdb re-called the 5' RACE reads with MiXCR. The sample includes around 650,000 distinct CDR3 sequences, about 30% of them seen just once. At least ten counts were recorded for this clonotype. Its matching antigen is unknown. This may stem from a read error, because a much larger clone lies one nucleotide away. Study-wide findings and caveats: Strong correlation was found linking TCR beta diversity to naive T cell percentage. Compared with aged donors, long-lived donors showed fewer expanded clones, suggesting selection.

The source is a woman aged 80 or over in good health. Sequenced: blood. This chain uses TRBV20-1 with TRBJ2-7, with D perhaps TRBD1 or TRBD2 (7 bases each). The CDR3 bases are TGCAGTGCACACCCAGGGGGAGGGAGAGGCTACGAGCAGTACTTC. This gives the protein CSAHPGGGRGYEQYF.